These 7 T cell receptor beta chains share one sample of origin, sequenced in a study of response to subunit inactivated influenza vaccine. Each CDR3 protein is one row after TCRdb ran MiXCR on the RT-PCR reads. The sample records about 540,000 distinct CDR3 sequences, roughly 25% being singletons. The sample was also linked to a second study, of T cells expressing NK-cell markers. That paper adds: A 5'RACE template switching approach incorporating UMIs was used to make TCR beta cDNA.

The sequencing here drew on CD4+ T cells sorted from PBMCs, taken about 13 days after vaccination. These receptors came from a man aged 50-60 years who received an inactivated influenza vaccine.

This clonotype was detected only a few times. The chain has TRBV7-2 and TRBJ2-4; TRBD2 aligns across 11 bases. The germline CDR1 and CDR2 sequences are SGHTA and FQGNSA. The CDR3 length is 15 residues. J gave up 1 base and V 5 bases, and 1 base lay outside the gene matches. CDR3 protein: CASSRTSGAKNIQYF. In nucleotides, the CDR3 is TGTGCCAGCAGCCGGACTAGCGGGGCCAAAAACATTCAGTACTTC.

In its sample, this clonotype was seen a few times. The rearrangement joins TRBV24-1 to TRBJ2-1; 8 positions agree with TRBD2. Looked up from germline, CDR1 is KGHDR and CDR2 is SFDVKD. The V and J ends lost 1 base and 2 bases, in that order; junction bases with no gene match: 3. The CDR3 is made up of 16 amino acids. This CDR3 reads CATSDLAGVAYNEQFF. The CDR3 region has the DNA TGTGCCACCAGTGATTTAGCGGGAGTTGCCTACAATGAGCAGTTCTTC.

CDR3 residues: CASSFRRDEQYF. The DNA of the CDR3 is TGTGCCAGCAGTTTCCGGAGGGACGAGCAGTACTTC. V is TRBV28 and J is TRBJ2-7, with D perhaps matching TRBD2 (6 bases). The ends were cut back, 3 bases at V and 5 bases at J, with 8 bases in the middle. CDR1 is MDHEN, CDR2 SYDVKM, per germline. The CDR3 sequence is 12 residues long.

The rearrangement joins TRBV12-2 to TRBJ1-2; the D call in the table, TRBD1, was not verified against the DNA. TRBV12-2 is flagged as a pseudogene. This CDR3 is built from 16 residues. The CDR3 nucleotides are TGTGCAAGTCGCTTAGTGGTTTGGGACAGGGGCTATGGCTACACCTTC. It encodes CASRLVVWDRGYGYTF.

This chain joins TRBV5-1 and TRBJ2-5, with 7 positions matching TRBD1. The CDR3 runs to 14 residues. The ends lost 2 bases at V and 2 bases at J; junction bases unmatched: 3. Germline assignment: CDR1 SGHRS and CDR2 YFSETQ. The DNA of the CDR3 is TGCGCCAGCAGCTTTGGACAGGATCAAGAGACCCAGTACTTC. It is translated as CASSFGQDQETQYF.

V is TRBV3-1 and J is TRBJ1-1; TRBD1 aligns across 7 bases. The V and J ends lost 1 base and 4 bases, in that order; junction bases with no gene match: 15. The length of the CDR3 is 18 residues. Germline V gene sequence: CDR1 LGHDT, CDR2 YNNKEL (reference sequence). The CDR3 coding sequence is TGTGCCAGCAGCCAAGTTCCAGGGGGATTTTTGCGCGGCACTGAAGCTTTCTTT. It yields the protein CASSQVPGGFLRGTEAFF.

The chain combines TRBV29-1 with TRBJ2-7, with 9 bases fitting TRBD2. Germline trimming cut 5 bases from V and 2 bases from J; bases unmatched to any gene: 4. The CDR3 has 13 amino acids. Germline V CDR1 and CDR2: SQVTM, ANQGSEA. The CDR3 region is CSVQAGGPYEQYF. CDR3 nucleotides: TGCAGCGTTCAAGCGGGAGGACCCTACGAGCAGTACTTC.